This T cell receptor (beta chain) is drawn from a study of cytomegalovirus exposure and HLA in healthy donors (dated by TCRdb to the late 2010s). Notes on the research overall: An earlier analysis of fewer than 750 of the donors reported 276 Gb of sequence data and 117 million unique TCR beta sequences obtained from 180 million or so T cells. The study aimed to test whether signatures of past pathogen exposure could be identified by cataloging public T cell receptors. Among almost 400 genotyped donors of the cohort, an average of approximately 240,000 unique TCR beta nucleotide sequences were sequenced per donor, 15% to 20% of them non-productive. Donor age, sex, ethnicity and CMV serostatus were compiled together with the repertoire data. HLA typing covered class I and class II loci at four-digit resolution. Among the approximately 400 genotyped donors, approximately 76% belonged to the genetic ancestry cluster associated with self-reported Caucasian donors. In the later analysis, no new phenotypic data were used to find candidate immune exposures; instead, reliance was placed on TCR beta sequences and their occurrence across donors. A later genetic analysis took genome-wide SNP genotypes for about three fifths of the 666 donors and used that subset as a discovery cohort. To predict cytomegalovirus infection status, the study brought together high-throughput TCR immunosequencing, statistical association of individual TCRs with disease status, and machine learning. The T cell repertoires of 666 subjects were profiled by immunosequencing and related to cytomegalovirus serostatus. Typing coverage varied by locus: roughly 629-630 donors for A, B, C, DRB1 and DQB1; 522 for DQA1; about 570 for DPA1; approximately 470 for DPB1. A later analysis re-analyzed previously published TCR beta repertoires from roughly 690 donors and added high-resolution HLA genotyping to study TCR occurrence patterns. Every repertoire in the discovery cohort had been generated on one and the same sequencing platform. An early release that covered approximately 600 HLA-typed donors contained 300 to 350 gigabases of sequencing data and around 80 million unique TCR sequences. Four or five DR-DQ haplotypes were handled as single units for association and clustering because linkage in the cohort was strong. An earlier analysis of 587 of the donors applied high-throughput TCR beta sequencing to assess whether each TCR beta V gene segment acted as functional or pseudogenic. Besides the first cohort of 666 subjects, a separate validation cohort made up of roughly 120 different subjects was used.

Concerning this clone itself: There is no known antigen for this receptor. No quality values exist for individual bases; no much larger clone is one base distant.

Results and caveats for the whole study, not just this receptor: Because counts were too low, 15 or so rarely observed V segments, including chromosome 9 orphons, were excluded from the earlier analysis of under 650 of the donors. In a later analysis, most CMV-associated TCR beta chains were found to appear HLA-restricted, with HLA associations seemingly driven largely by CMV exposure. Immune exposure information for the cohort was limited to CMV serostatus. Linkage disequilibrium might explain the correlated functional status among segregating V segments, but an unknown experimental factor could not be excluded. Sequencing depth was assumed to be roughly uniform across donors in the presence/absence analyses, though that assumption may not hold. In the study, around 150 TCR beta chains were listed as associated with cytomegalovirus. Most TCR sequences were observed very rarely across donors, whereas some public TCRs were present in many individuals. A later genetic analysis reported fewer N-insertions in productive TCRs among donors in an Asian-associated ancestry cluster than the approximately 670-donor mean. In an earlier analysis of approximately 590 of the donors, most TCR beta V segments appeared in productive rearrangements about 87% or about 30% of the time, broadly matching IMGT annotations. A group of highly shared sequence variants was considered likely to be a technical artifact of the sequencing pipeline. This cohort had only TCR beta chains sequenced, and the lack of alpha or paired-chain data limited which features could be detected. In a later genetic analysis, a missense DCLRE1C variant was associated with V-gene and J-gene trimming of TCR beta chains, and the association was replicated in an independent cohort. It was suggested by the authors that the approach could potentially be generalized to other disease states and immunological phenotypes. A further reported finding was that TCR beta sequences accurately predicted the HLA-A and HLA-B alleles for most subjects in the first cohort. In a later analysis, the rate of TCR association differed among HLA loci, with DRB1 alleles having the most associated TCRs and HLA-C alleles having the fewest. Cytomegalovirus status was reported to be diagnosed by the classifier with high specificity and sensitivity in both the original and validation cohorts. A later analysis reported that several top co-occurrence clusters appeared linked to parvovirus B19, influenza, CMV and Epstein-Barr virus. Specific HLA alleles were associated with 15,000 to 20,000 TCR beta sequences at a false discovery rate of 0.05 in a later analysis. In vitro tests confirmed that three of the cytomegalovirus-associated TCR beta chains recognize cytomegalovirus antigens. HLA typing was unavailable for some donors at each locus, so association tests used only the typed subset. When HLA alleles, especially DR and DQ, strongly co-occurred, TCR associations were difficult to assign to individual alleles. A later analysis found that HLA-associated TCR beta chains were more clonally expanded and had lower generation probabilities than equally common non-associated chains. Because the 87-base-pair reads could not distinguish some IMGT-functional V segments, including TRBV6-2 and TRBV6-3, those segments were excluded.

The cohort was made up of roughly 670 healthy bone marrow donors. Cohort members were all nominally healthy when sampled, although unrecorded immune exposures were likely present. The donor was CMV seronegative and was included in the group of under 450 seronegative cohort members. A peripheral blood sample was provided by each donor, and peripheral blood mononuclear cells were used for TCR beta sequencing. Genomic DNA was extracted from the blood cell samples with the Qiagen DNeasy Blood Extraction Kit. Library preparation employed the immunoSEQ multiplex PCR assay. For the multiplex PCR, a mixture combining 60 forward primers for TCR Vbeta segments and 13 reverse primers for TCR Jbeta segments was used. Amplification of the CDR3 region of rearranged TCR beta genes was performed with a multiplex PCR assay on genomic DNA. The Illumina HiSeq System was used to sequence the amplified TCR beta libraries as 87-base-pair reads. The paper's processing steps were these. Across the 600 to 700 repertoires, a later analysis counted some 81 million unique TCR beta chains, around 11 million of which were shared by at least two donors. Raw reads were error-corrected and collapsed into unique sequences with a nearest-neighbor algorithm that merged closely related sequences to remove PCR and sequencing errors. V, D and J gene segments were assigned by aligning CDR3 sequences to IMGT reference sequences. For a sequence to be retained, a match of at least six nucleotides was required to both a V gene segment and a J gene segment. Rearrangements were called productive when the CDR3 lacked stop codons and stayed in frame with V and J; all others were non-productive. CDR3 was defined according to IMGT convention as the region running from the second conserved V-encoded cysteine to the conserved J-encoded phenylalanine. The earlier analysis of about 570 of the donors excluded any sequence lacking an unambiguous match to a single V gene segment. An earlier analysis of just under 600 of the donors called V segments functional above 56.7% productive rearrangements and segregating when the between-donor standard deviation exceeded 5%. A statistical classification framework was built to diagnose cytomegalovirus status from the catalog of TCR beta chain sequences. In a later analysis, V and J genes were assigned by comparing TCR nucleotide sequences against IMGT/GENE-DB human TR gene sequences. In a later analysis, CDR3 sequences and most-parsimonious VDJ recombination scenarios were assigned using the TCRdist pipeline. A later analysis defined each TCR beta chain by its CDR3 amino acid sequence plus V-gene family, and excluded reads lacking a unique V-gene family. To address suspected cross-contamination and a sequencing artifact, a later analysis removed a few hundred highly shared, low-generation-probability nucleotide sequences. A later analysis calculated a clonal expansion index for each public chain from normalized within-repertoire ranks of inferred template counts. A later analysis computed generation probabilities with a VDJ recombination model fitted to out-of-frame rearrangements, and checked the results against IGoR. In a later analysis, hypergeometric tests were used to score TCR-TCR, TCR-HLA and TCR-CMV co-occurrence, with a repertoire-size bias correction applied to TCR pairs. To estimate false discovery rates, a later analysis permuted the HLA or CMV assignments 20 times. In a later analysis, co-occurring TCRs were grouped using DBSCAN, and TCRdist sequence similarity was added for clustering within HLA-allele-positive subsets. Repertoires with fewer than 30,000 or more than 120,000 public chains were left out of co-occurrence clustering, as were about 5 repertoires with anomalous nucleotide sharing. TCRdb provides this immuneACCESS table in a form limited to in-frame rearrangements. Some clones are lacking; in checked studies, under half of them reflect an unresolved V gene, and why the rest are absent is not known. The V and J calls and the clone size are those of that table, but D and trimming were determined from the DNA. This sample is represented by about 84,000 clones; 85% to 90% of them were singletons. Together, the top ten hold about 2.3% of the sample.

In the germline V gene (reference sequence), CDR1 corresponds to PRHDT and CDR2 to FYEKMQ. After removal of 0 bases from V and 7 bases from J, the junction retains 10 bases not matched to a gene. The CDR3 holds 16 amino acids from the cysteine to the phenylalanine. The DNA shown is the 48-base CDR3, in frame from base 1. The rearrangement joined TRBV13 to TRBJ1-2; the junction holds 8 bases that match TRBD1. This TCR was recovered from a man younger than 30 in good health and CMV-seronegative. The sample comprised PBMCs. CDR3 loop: CASSLGRAGGAIGYTF. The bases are TGTGCCAGCAGCTTAGGCCGGGCAGGGGGCGCGATTGGCTACACCTTC.